The clone carrying this TCR beta chain was recorded at least ten times. The antigen is unknown. Time point given: persistent/refractory GD, antithyroid drugs over 5 years with positive TRAb. PBMC-extracted RNA yielded the TCR library. Collection of peripheral blood (around 10 milliliters) was done using EDTA tubes. This record belongs to a study of regulatory T cells in long-lasting Graves disease. For the study at large: To qualify as persistent, Graves' disease required over 5 years of antithyroid drugs with positive TSH receptor antibodies.

Germline V gives CDR1 MNHEY, CDR2 SMNVEV (reference sequence). The CDR3 length is 16 residues. V was clipped by 8 bases and J by 0 bases, with 14 bases between them. In building TCR beta libraries, iRepertoire HTBI primers were used together with Arm-PCR of CDR3 regions. One entry per CDR3 protein results from TCRdb running MiXCR on the multiplex PCR reads. The sample yields 400,000 to 500,000 distinct CDR3 sequences, around a fifth seen once. Overall study results and limits: TRBV28, TRBJ1-2 and TRBJ2-5 were favored in persistent disease. Examination was confined to peripheral blood, excluding thyroid tissue.

This sequence originates from a female donor with Graves disease. Sequenced here: peripheral blood mononuclear cells (PBMCs), sampled when the disease was refractory, from a patient treated with antithyroid drugs. V and J are TRBV27 and TRBJ2-6, with a possible D match to TRBD1 (6 bases). The CDR3 is CASQSRGLSGANVLTF. CDR3 in DNA: TGTGCCAGCCAGTCCAGGGGTCTCTCTGGGGCCAACGTCCTGACTTTC.